The 16 T cell receptor beta chains in this list originate from one sample, sequenced in a study of T cell changes during pregnancy in multiple sclerosis. TCRdb keeps only in-frame clones here, not all; method: immunoSEQ multiplex PCR. The table shows 35,000 to 45,000 clones, with roughly 87% occurring only once. Sequencing used CD4+ T cells from peripheral blood mononuclear cells, obtained after pregnancy. All receptors come from a female donor with multiple sclerosis, enrolled in a pregnancy study.

The chain combines TRBV19 with TRBJ2-3; 8 nucleotides line up with TRBD1. V was clipped by 6 bases and J by 0 bases; unmatched bases: 11. The CDR3 is 17 amino acids. The V gene's germline CDR1 is LNHDA and CDR2 SQIVND (reference sequence). CDR3: CASRGGGQDRSTDTQYF. The CDR3 DNA is TGTGCCAGTAGAGGAGGGGGACAGGACCGTAGCACAGATACGCAGTATTTT.

The CDR3 region has the DNA TGTGCCAGCAGCTTATTTGGGGGCCGACTTAACTATGGCTACACCTTC. Its protein is CASSLFGGRLNYGYTF. This chain joins TRBV7-2 and TRBJ1-2; maybe TRBD1 (6 bases). Trimming removed 2 bases from V and 1 base from J, with 14 bases in between. Germline lookup yields CDR1 SGHTA and CDR2 FQGNSA. The CDR3 extends over 16 amino acids.

This chain connects TRBV7-3 to TRBJ2-1, with TRBD2 identical over 7 bases. Germline V gene data show CDR1 as SGHTA and CDR2 as FQGTGA. This CDR3 is 13 amino acids long. With 5 bases clipped from V and 9 bases from J, the junction kept 7 bases outside the gene matches. The CDR3 protein is CASSRWTGGEQFF. The CDR3 nucleotides are TGTGCCAGCAGCCGGTGGACGGGGGGTGAGCAGTTCTTC.

CDR3 sequence (DNA): TGTGCCAGCAGCCAGACAGGGGCCCTTGTGCCCCTCCACTTT. This gives the protein CASSQTGALVPLHF. The V and J genes are TRBV28 and TRBJ1-6; 8 positions match TRBD1. The V segment lost 6 bases and the J segment 13 bases; nucleotides outside the gene matches: 11. The CDR3 has 14 amino acids. Germline values: CDR1 MDHEN, CDR2 SYDVKM. Drawing the rest from reference TRBV28 and TRBJ1-6, the complete variable domain is DVKVTQSSRYLVKRTGEKVFLECVQDMDHENMFWYRQDPGLGLRLIYFSYDVKMKEKGDIPEGYSVSREKKERFSLILESASTNQTSMYLCASSQTGALVPLHFGNGTRLTVT.

The chain combines TRBV10-3 with TRBJ2-7; 10 bases agree with TRBD1. V dropped 9 bases and J dropped 6; count of bases not matched to a gene: 11. This CDR3 has 14 residues. Germline assignment: CDR1 ENHRY and CDR2 SYGVKD. The CDR3: CAMSGTGEIGEQYF. In DNA, the CDR3 is TGTGCCATGTCCGGGACAGGGGAGATCGGCGAGCAGTACTTC.

V is TRBV5-4 and J is TRBJ2-5, with TRBD2 matching over 12 bases. The ends lost 3 bases at V and 4 bases at J; junction bases unmatched: 10. The CDR3 sequence is 17 residues long. Germline V lookup: CDR1 SGHNT, CDR2 YYREEE (reference sequence). CDR3 protein: CASSSRASGGAPETQYF. CDR3 nucleotides: TGTGCCAGCAGCTCCCGGGCTAGCGGGGGGGCCCCAGAGACCCAGTACTTC.

This chain links TRBV6-6 with TRBJ2-3, with a tentative D call TRBD1 (5 bases). The CDR3 loop spans 14 amino acids. CDR1 and CDR2 from the germline V gene are MNHNY and SVGAGI (reference sequence). With 1 base removed from V and 3 bases from J, the gap between germline ends came to 8 bases. The CDR3 is CASSYYRQTDTQYF. The CDR3 DNA is TGTGCCAGCAGTTACTACCGACAGACAGATACGCAGTATTTT.

The chain uses TRBV5-1 and TRBJ2-3; 10 bases line up with TRBD2. Losses at the gene ends were 4 bases for V and 4 bases for J; bases not matched to a gene: 12. The CDR3 covers 17 residues. Germline assignment: CDR1 SGHRS and CDR2 YFSETQ. The CDR3 DNA reads TGCGCCAGCAGCCCATCTTCTAGCGGGGGTGCCCCAGATACGCAGTATTTT. This gives the protein CASSPSSSGGAPDTQYF.

In this sample, this clone turned up once. This chain links TRBV28 with TRBJ2-6; no definite D call. This CDR3 has 18 residues. With 7 bases removed from V and 2 bases from J, the gap between germline ends came to 21 bases. Per the germline V gene, CDR1 is MDHEN and CDR2 is SYDVKM. In nucleotides, the CDR3 is TGTGCCAGCACCCCTTTAGTTAATAGCCTCGCTGGGGCCAACGTCCTGACTTTC. As protein: CASTPLVNSLAGANVLTF. Full variable domain (rest looked up from reference TRBV28 and TRBJ2-6): DVKVTQSSRYLVKRTGEKVFLECVQDMDHENMFWYRQDPGLGLRLIYFSYDVKMKEKGDIPEGYSVSREKKERFSLILESASTNQTSMYLCASTPLVNSLAGANVLTFGAGSRLTVL.

The chain has TRBV28 and TRBJ2-7; D is uncertain. CDR1 and CDR2 from the germline V gene are MDHEN and SYDVKM. The CDR3 consists of 14 residues. V lost 9 bases to trimming and J lost 3 bases, with 18 bases between them. The CDR3 coding sequence is TGTGCCAGTACCGGGTCTTACCTTCTCTACGAGCAGTACTTC. Encoded protein: CASTGSYLLYEQYF. Filled out from reference TRBV28 and TRBJ2-7, the complete variable domain reads DVKVTQSSRYLVKRTGEKVFLECVQDMDHENMFWYRQDPGLGLRLIYFSYDVKMKEKGDIPEGYSVSREKKERFSLILESASTNQTSMYLCASTGSYLLYEQYFGPGTRLTVT.

V gene TRBV9 combines with J gene TRBJ2-1; a weak D match, TRBD2 (6 bases). This CDR3 contains 15 residues. V was trimmed by 1 base and J by 2 bases, leaving 10 bases between them. Germline CDR1 SGDLS, CDR2 YYNGEE. DNA for the CDR3: TGTGCCAGCAGCGTAAGGGCGGGGACCTACAATGAGCAGTTCTTC. It yields the protein CASSVRAGTYNEQFF.

The genes are TRBV4-1 and TRBJ2-1; D unclear. The V gene's germline CDR1 is MGHRA and CDR2 YSYEKL. The CDR3 has 12 residues. V shed 1 base and J shed 12 bases, with 10 bases lying between them. The CDR3 here is CASSQAPEVQFF. Here the CDR3 DNA reads TGCGCCAGCAGCCAAGCCCCTGAGGTGCAGTTCTTC.

J is TRBJ1-1 and V is TRBV2; D possibly corresponds to TRBD1 (5 bases). The V gene's germline CDR1 is SNHLY and CDR2 FYNNEI. The CDR3 has 13 amino acids. Trimming left V 4 bases short and J 5 bases short, with 11 bases between. The CDR3 reads CASSVGGETEAFF. The CDR3 DNA reads TGTGCCAGCAGTGTTGGAGGGGAAACTGAAGCTTTCTTT.

This chain connects TRBV6-1 to TRBJ1-5; no clear D. From germline, CDR1 is MNHNS and CDR2 SASEGT. Trimming took off 0 bases at V and 11 bases at J, with 8 bases between the two ends. The CDR3 contains 12 residues. The CDR3 DNA follows: TGTGCCAGCAGTGAAGCCGGAGGGTCCCAGCATTTT. Translation: CASSEAGGSQHF.

The chain couples TRBV5-4 to TRBJ2-3, with 7 bases that match TRBD2. This CDR3 comprises 16 residues. With 2 bases clipped from V and 1 base from J, the junction kept 7 bases outside the gene matches. The V gene's germline CDR1 is SGHNT and CDR2 YYREEE (reference sequence). The CDR3 DNA reads TGTGCCAGCAGCTTTCGTCGGGCGGGGGGCACAGATACGCAGTATTTT. Residues: CASSFRRAGGTDTQYF.

The V gene is TRBV5-3, the J gene TRBJ1-1, with D tentatively TRBD1 (5 bases). TRBV5-3 has ORF status, its function being uncertain. The CDR3 sequence is 14 residues long. The ends were cut back, 5 bases at V and 1 base at J, with 12 bases in the middle. CDR3 sequence reads: CARRPAQGNTEAFF. CDR3 DNA sequence: TGTGCCAGAAGACCAGCTCAGGGGAACACTGAAGCTTTCTTT.